The rows below give T cell receptor beta chains drawn from one sample of a study of T cell changes during pregnancy in multiple sclerosis. Method: immunoSEQ multiplex PCR; TCRdb's copy keeps in-frame clones and lacks some. This repertoire shows 45,000 to 65,000 clones, 85% to 95% found once; its top ten account for around 0.48%. Source: CD4+ T cells from peripheral blood mononuclear cells, taken in the third trimester of pregnancy. Receptor source: a female donor with multiple sclerosis, enrolled in a pregnancy study. The CDR3 runs from the conserved cysteine through the conserved F or W. Each record gives: CDR3 DNA, CDR3 protein, D gene, V gene, J gene, clone size. The D gene is left open where the match is weak. Rows may omit the clone size; those that give it use once, few, many or a size class.

CDR3nt: TGTGCCAGTATGGGGCGGAGGGAGGGCGCTCGGACTGAAGCTTTCTTT
CDR3aa: CASMGRREGARTEAFF
d_gene: -
v_gene: TRBV19
j_gene: TRBJ1-1
abundance: -

CDR3nt: TGCGCCAGCAGCCCAGGCCGCCAAGAAAAACTGTTTTTT
CDR3aa: CASSPGRQEKLFF
d_gene: -
v_gene: TRBV23-1
j_gene: TRBJ1-4
abundance: -

CDR3nt: TGTGCCAGCAGCCCTTTGGGACAGGGGCGTGGGAACACTGAAGCTTTCTTT
CDR3aa: CASSPLGQGRGNTEAFF
d_gene: TRBD1
v_gene: TRBV7-9
j_gene: TRBJ1-1
abundance: once

CDR3nt: TGTGCCAGCAACGACAGGGGTAGCAATCAGCCCCAGCATTTT
CDR3aa: CASNDRGSNQPQHF
d_gene: TRBD1
v_gene: TRBV6-1
j_gene: TRBJ1-5
abundance: -

CDR3nt: TGTGCCAGCAGCCTAGAGGCGGTCTCACGGGGCTATGGCTACACCTTC
CDR3aa: CASSLEAVSRGYGYTF
d_gene: -
v_gene: TRBV2
j_gene: TRBJ1-2
abundance: -

CDR3nt: TGTGCCAGCAGCCAAGTCGGGACAGGGAAGCAGTACTTC
CDR3aa: CASSQVGTGKQYF
d_gene: TRBD1
v_gene: TRBV14
j_gene: TRBJ2-7
abundance: -

CDR3nt: TGTGCCAGCCGAACCGGAGATACGCAGTATTTT
CDR3aa: CASRTGDTQYF
d_gene: -
v_gene: TRBV5-6
j_gene: TRBJ2-3
abundance: -

CDR3nt: TGCGCCAGCAGTTCGCAGAAAGAGACCCAGTACTTC
CDR3aa: CASSSQKETQYF
d_gene: -
v_gene: TRBV5-1
j_gene: TRBJ2-5
abundance: -

CDR3nt: TGTGCCAGCAGCCGGGACAGGTCCTTCTATAATTCACCCCTCCACTTT
CDR3aa: CASSRDRSFYNSPLHF
d_gene: TRBD1
v_gene: TRBV11-2
j_gene: TRBJ1-6
abundance: -

CDR3nt: TGTGCCAGTAGTATACAGGGCTATAATTCACCCCTCCACTTT
CDR3aa: CASSIQGYNSPLHF
d_gene: -
v_gene: TRBV19
j_gene: TRBJ1-6
abundance: -

CDR3nt: TGTGCTAGTGGTTTAATCCTAGCGCCGACCTACAATGAGCAGTTCTTC
CDR3aa: CASGLILAPTYNEQFF
d_gene: -
v_gene: TRBV12-5
j_gene: TRBJ2-1
abundance: once

CDR3nt: TGCGCCAGCAGCCCCAGGACAGAGGGACAGCCCCAGCATTTT
CDR3aa: CASSPRTEGQPQHF
d_gene: -
v_gene: TRBV4-1
j_gene: TRBJ1-5
abundance: -

CDR3nt: TGTGCCAGCAGCCTTAGGACAGGAGGGCTTGGAGGCTACACCTTC
CDR3aa: CASSLRTGGLGGYTF
d_gene: TRBD1
v_gene: TRBV6-5
j_gene: TRBJ1-2
abundance: -

CDR3nt: TGTGCCAGCAAGATTATGGGACAGTCGAATGAAGCTTTCTTT
CDR3aa: CASKIMGQSNEAFF
d_gene: TRBD1
v_gene: TRBV5-5
j_gene: TRBJ1-1
abundance: -

CDR3nt: TGTGCCACCAGCAGACGGGGACAGGCCCTCGTCTACGAGCAGTACTTC
CDR3aa: CATSRRGQALVYEQYF
d_gene: TRBD1
v_gene: TRBV15
j_gene: TRBJ2-7
abundance: -

CDR3nt: TGTGCCAGCAGACCCGGACAGGGAGTGCAGCCCCAGCATTTT
CDR3aa: CASRPGQGVQPQHF
d_gene: TRBD1
v_gene: TRBV7-2
j_gene: TRBJ1-5
abundance: -

CDR3nt: TGTGCCAGCAGAGAGGACAGGGGCAATCAGCCCCAGCATTTT
CDR3aa: CASREDRGNQPQHF
d_gene: TRBD1
v_gene: TRBV6-6
j_gene: TRBJ1-5
abundance: -

CDR3nt: TGCGCCAGCAGCGCCACAGGGACAGATACGCAGTATTTT
CDR3aa: CASSATGTDTQYF
d_gene: -
v_gene: TRBV5-1
j_gene: TRBJ2-3
abundance: -

CDR3nt: TGTGCCACCGCGGGGGACGGTCGGGGCAAACTGTTTTTT
CDR3aa: CATAGDGRGKLFF
d_gene: -
v_gene: TRBV2
j_gene: TRBJ1-4
abundance: -

CDR3nt: TGTGCCAGCAGCGTACGGGCGTCAGGAGGCTATGGCTACACCTTC
CDR3aa: CASSVRASGGYGYTF
d_gene: -
v_gene: TRBV9
j_gene: TRBJ1-2
abundance: once

CDR3nt: TGTGCCAGCAGTTTAAAGGTGGGGGGACTAGTCACAGATACGCAGTATTTT
CDR3aa: CASSLKVGGLVTDTQYF
d_gene: TRBD2
v_gene: TRBV27
j_gene: TRBJ2-3
abundance: -

CDR3nt: TGTGCCAGCAGCATATGGACAGGACAAGAGACCCAGTACTTC
CDR3aa: CASSIWTGQETQYF
d_gene: TRBD1
v_gene: TRBV5-4
j_gene: TRBJ2-5
abundance: once

CDR3nt: TGTGCCAGCTCACCACGGGGGGGGGTGAGCGAGACCCAGTACTTC
CDR3aa: CASSPRGGVSETQYF
d_gene: TRBD2
v_gene: TRBV18
j_gene: TRBJ2-5
abundance: -

CDR3nt: TGTGCCAGCAGCTTAGTTTCTAGCGGGGGTCCCTACGAGCAGTACTTC
CDR3aa: CASSLVSSGGPYEQYF
d_gene: TRBD2
v_gene: TRBV7-8
j_gene: TRBJ2-7
abundance: -

CDR3nt: TGTGCCAGCAGTGAAGAAAGTGGAGTTGACTTC
CDR3aa: CASSEESGVDF
d_gene: -
v_gene: TRBV2
j_gene: TRBJ2-7
abundance: -